These T cell receptor beta chains were read from a single sample in a study of CD8 T cells in Susac syndrome. TCRdb re-called the immunoSEQ multiplex PCR reads with MiXCR, one entry per CDR3 protein. The sample gives fewer than 200,000 distinct CDR3 sequences, 90% to 95% of which show up once; around 0.1% is in the top ten. Sequenced: CD4+ T cells from PBMCs. The receptors shown here come from a human donor with Susac syndrome. The CDR3 runs from the conserved cysteine through the conserved F or W. The D gene is left open where the match is weak. Size values are once, few and many counts, or a class for expanded clones, and some rows have none.

J: TRBJ2-1; size: -; D: -; V: TRBV19; CDR3: CASSMQGSSYNEQFF; DNA: TGTGCCAGTAGTATGCAGGGGAGCTCCTACAATGAGCAGTTCTTC
J: TRBJ2-5; size: -; D: TRBD1; V: TRBV12-3/TRBV12-4; CDR3: CASSVRDRGQETQYF; DNA: TGTGCCAGCAGCGTCCGGGACAGGGGCCAAGAGACCCAGTACTTC
J: TRBJ2-2; size: -; D: -; V: TRBV12-3/TRBV12-4; CDR3: CASKLSVGHQGGELFF; DNA: TGTGCCAGCAAATTGTCGGTAGGGCACCAAGGCGGGGAGCTGTTTTTT
J: TRBJ1-6; size: -; D: -; V: TRBV7-9; CDR3: CASSRVGSYNSPLHF; DNA: TGTGCCAGCAGCCGGGTGGGCTCCTATAATTCACCCCTCCACTTT
J: TRBJ2-2; size: once; D: TRBD2; V: TRBV7-3; CDR3: CASSLNGRENTGELFF; DNA: TGTGCCAGCAGCTTAAACGGGAGGGAAAACACCGGGGAGCTGTTTTTT
J: TRBJ1-2; size: few; D: -; V: TRBV5-4; CDR3: CASSLRQSYGYTF; DNA: TGTGCCAGCAGCTTGAGACAATCGTATGGCTACACCTTC
J: TRBJ1-1; size: -; D: -; V: TRBV19; CDR3: CASSIERGTEAFF; DNA: TGTGCCAGTAGTATAGAGAGGGGCACTGAAGCTTTCTTT
J: TRBJ1-1; size: once; D: -; V: TRBV19; CDR3: CASSIKLGSTEAFF; DNA: TGTGCCAGTAGTATAAAGCTGGGGAGCACTGAAGCTTTCTTT
J: TRBJ2-4; size: -; D: -; V: TRBV7-9; CDR3: CASSSPTRTASDHIQYF; DNA: TGTGCCAGCAGCTCGCCGACTCGGACCGCTTCGGACCACATTCAGTACTTC
J: TRBJ2-2; size: -; D: -; V: TRBV5-5; CDR3: CASIESWANTGELFF; DNA: TGTGCCAGCATCGAATCGTGGGCGAACACCGGGGAGCTGTTTTTT
J: TRBJ2-1; size: once; D: -; V: TRBV6-1; CDR3: CASVGTPAYNEQFF; DNA: TGTGCCAGCGTAGGGACGCCCGCCTACAATGAGCAGTTCTTC
J: TRBJ2-1; size: -; D: TRBD1; V: TRBV30; CDR3: CAWSPGQGTYNEQFF; DNA: TGTGCCTGGAGTCCGGGACAGGGGACTTACAATGAGCAGTTCTTC
J: TRBJ1-1; size: -; D: -; V: TRBV7-2; CDR3: CASRSPGLNTEAFF; DNA: TGTGCCAGCAGATCCCCGGGACTGAACACTGAAGCTTTCTTT
J: TRBJ1-5; size: -; D: -; V: TRBV7-6; CDR3: CASSFPQSMGVAGNQPQHF; DNA: TGTGCCAGCAGCTTCCCCCAGTCGATGGGGGTAGCCGGCAATCAGCCCCAGCATTTT
J: TRBJ2-7; size: -; D: -; V: TRBV20-1; CDR3: CSVHDSYEQYF; DNA: TGCAGTGTTCATGACAGCTACGAGCAGTACTTC
J: TRBJ2-7; size: -; D: -; V: TRBV5-1; CDR3: CASSLGKGSYEQYF; DNA: TGCGCCAGCAGCTTGGGTAAGGGCTCCTACGAGCAGTACTTC
J: TRBJ2-1; size: -; D: -; V: TRBV27; CDR3: CASSPVVRPWDEQFF; DNA: TGTGCCAGCAGTCCGGTTGTCCGCCCTTGGGATGAGCAGTTCTTC
J: TRBJ2-7; size: -; D: -; V: TRBV4-2; CDR3: CASSQDVKGHRGYEQYF; DNA: TGTGCCAGCAGCCAAGATGTAAAGGGTCACCGGGGCTACGAGCAGTACTTC
J: TRBJ1-3; size: -; D: -; V: TRBV2; CDR3: CASSSGPLSGNTIYF; DNA: TGTGCCAGCAGTTCGGGGCCTCTCTCTGGAAACACCATATATTTT
J: TRBJ1-2; size: -; D: TRBD1; V: TRBV3-1; CDR3: CASSQAHRGPYGYTF; DNA: TGTGCCAGCAGCCAAGCCCACAGGGGACCCTATGGCTACACCTTC
J: TRBJ2-1; size: -; D: -; V: TRBV9; CDR3: CASSVAGNDEQFF; DNA: TGTGCCAGCAGCGTAGCTGGGAACGATGAGCAGTTCTTC
J: TRBJ2-1; size: -; D: -; V: TRBV29-1; CDR3: CSVAGRLHYNEQFF; DNA: TGCAGCGTTGCAGGGAGGCTACACTACAATGAGCAGTTCTTC
J: TRBJ1-5; size: -; D: -; V: TRBV29-1; CDR3: CSVEVARNQPQHF; DNA: TGCAGCGTTGAGGTGGCCCGCAATCAGCCCCAGCATTTT
J: TRBJ2-1; size: -; D: TRBD2; V: TRBV2; CDR3: CAIDLAGGYNEQFF; DNA: TGTGCCATCGATCTAGCGGGAGGGTACAATGAGCAGTTCTTC
J: TRBJ2-5; size: -; D: -; V: TRBV12-3/TRBV12-4; CDR3: CASSLNVYQETQYF; DNA: TGTGCCAGCAGTTTAAATGTGTACCAAGAGACCCAGTACTTC
J: TRBJ2-3; size: -; D: -; V: TRBV10-3; CDR3: CAIRMRRGSTDTQYF; DNA: TGTGCCATCAGGATGCGGCGGGGATCCACAGATACGCAGTATTTT
J: TRBJ2-3; size: -; D: TRBD1; V: TRBV4-1; CDR3: CASSQHAGQGVDTQYF; DNA: TGCGCCAGCAGCCAACATGCAGGACAGGGGGTAGATACGCAGTATTTT
J: TRBJ2-1; size: -; D: TRBD2; V: TRBV25-1; CDR3: CASHDPGLADEQFF; DNA: TGTGCCAGCCACGACCCGGGACTAGCCGATGAGCAGTTCTTC
J: TRBJ2-4; size: -; D: TRBD1; V: TRBV2; CDR3: CASGDRSKNIQYF; DNA: TGTGCCAGCGGGGACAGGTCCAAAAACATTCAGTACTTC
J: TRBJ2-1; size: -; D: TRBD2; V: TRBV18; CDR3: CASSPPSSNGGFNEQFF; DNA: TGTGCCAGCTCACCCCCAAGTTCAAACGGGGGGTTCAATGAGCAGTTCTTC
J: TRBJ2-1; size: -; D: -; V: TRBV6-5; CDR3: CASSSHLWPVRDEQFF; DNA: TGTGCCAGCAGTTCCCATCTTTGGCCGGTTCGGGATGAGCAGTTCTTC
J: TRBJ1-6; size: -; D: -; V: TRBV30; CDR3: CAWSRLNSPLHF; DNA: TGTGCCTGGAGTCGTCTTAATTCACCCCTCCACTTT
J: TRBJ2-2; size: -; D: -; V: TRBV29-1; CDR3: CSVEGTTGVTGELFF; DNA: TGCAGCGTTGAGGGGACAACGGGAGTCACCGGGGAGCTGTTTTTT
J: TRBJ1-6; size: -; D: TRBD1; V: TRBV27; CDR3: CASGTGSTRNSPLHF; DNA: TGTGCCAGCGGGACAGGGTCCACGAGAAATTCACCCCTCCACTTT
J: TRBJ1-1; size: -; D: TRBD1; V: TRBV5-6; CDR3: CASLLGQGNTEAFF; DNA: TGTGCCAGCCTCCTCGGACAGGGTAACACTGAAGCTTTCTTT
J: TRBJ2-1; size: -; D: TRBD1; V: TRBV24-1; CDR3: CATSDTGTGDANEQFF; DNA: TGTGCCACCAGTGATACCGGGACAGGGGACGCGAATGAGCAGTTCTTC
J: TRBJ1-4; size: once; D: -; V: TRBV12-3/TRBV12-4; CDR3: CASTRWRQREKLFF; DNA: TGTGCCAGCACCCGGTGGAGACAGCGGGAAAAACTGTTTTTT
J: TRBJ2-7; size: -; D: TRBD1; V: TRBV7-8; CDR3: CASRRYRDRSYEQYF; DNA: TGTGCCAGCAGAAGATATCGGGACAGATCCTACGAGCAGTACTTC
J: TRBJ2-1; size: -; D: TRBD2; V: TRBV24-1; CDR3: CATSDPTSGGNNEQFF; DNA: TGTGCCACCAGTGATCCGACTAGCGGGGGGAACAATGAGCAGTTCTTC
J: TRBJ1-6; size: -; D: TRBD1; V: TRBV3-1; CDR3: CASSPGTGGDSPLHF; DNA: TGTGCCAGCAGCCCCGGGACAGGGGGCGATTCACCCCTCCACTTT
J: TRBJ1-1; size: -; D: -; V: TRBV19; CDR3: CASSTQAWTEVFF; DNA: TGTGCCAGTAGTACACAGGCCTGGACTGAAGTTTTCTTT
J: TRBJ2-1; size: -; D: -; V: TRBV28; CDR3: CASRQTHAPYNEQFF; DNA: TGTGCCAGCAGACAGACCCACGCCCCTTACAATGAGCAGTTCTTC
J: TRBJ2-1; size: -; D: TRBD1; V: TRBV24-1; CDR3: CATSGRTGGNEQFF; DNA: TGTGCCACCAGTGGGAGGACAGGGGGCAATGAGCAGTTCTTC
J: TRBJ2-2; size: -; D: -; V: TRBV30; CDR3: CASGRNTGELFF; DNA: TGTGCCTCCGGACGGAACACCGGGGAGCTGTTTTTT
J: TRBJ2-7; size: once; D: TRBD1; V: TRBV4-1; CDR3: CASSQVSRGQREQYF; DNA: TGCGCCAGCAGCCAAGTGTCCAGGGGGCAACGGGAGCAGTACTTC
J: TRBJ2-1; size: -; D: -; V: TRBV14; CDR3: CASSYGPSSYNEQFF; DNA: TGTGCCAGCAGCTACGGGCCAAGCTCCTACAATGAGCAGTTCTTC
J: TRBJ2-7; size: -; D: -; V: TRBV20-1; CDR3: CSAAQAAYEQYF; DNA: TGCAGTGCTGCACAGGCAGCCTACGAGCAGTACTTC
J: TRBJ2-2; size: -; D: TRBD1; V: TRBV27; CDR3: CASSPGTVNTGELFF; DNA: TGTGCCAGCAGTCCCGGGACAGTGAACACCGGGGAGCTGTTTTTT